This record looks at one T cell receptor beta chain sequence and its context. The data originate from a study of T cell responses to AZD1222 COVID-19 vaccine. Some clones are missing from TCRdb's copy, which holds only in-frame ones; the method was immunoSEQ multiplex PCR. The sample consists of 95,000 to 110,000 clones, 91% of them appearing once. The sample consisted of peripheral blood, taken on day 0 of AZD1222 vaccination. This TCR derives from an adult in good health.

The CDR3 loop reads CASSSISGLGTQYF. Written as DNA, the CDR3 is TGTGCCAGCAGCTCCATCTCTGGCTTAGGGACCCAGTACTTC. J is TRBJ2-5 and V is TRBV11-2; D is unclear. Trimming cost V 4 bases and J 7 bases, with 16 bases left between them. The V gene's germline CDR1 is SGHAT and CDR2 FQNNGV. This CDR3 has 14 amino acids.